A single sample gave rise to the 30 T cell receptor beta chains below, sequenced in a study of human T cells and chemical hapten exposure. Indicated time point: patch test 2, 6 weeks after DPC sensitization. Specified treatment: therapeutic diphenylcyclopropenone sensitization with weekly scalp DPC. From the RACE reads, TCRdb called clonotypes with MiXCR, one entry per CDR3 protein. The sample yields tens of thousands of distinct CDR3 sequences, roughly 10% seen once. The sample consisted of whole blood, taken in connection with sensitization to the hapten diphenylcyclopropenone (DPC). These receptors originate from a woman aged 50 to 60 with alopecia areata. Some clones in this sample may be carry-over from other donors' samples.

This clonotype was observed at least ten times. The rearrangement uses TRBV7-9 and TRBJ1-4, with D uncertain. CDR1 SEHNR and CDR2 FQNEAQ come from the germline V gene (reference sequence). The ends were cut back, 6 bases at V and 0 bases at J, with 14 bases in the middle. CDR3 length: 16 residues. CDR3 sequence: CASRTSALSTNEKLFF. Here the CDR3 DNA reads TGTGCCAGCAGGACTTCGGCCTTGTCAACTAATGAAAAACTGTTTTTT.

CDR3 nucleotides: TGTGCCAGCAGTTTTAGGGGTACCTCTGAGGACACTGAAGCTTTCTTT. Encoded protein: CASSFRGTSEDTEAFF. The chain recombines TRBV28 with TRBJ1-1, with a tentative D call TRBD1 (5 bases). The ends were cut back, 3 bases at V and 3 bases at J, with 17 bases in the middle. The germline CDR1 and CDR2 sequences are MDHEN and SYDVKM. The CDR3 has 16 amino acids.

This clonotype was picked up many times. The chain combines TRBV28 with TRBJ1-1, with 8 bases lining up with TRBD1. The trim removed 8 bases at V and 1 base at J, leaving 9 bases unmatched. The CDR3 runs to 15 residues. Germline V gene sequence: CDR1 MDHEN, CDR2 SYDVKM. CDR3 sequence: CASVQHGQGNTEAFF. Here the CDR3 DNA reads TGTGCCAGCGTCCAGCACGGACAGGGGAACACTGAAGCTTTCTTT.

This clonotype was counted only a few times. This chain joins TRBV5-1 and TRBJ1-1, with 10 bases fitting TRBD1. Trimming took 3 bases from V and 5 from J; bases not matched to a gene: 4. The germline gives CDR1 SGHRS, CDR2 YFSETQ. The CDR3 has 14 residues. The CDR3 bases are TGCGCCAGCAGCTCGACAGGGGGCTGGACTGAAGCTTTCTTT. Residues: CASSSTGGWTEAFF.

This clonotype was counted only a few times. This sequence joins TRBV20-1 and TRBJ2-5; 8 bases agree with TRBD1. The ends lost 1 base at V and 5 bases at J; junction bases unmatched: 12. Germline CDR1 DFQATT, CDR2 SNEGSKA (reference sequence). This CDR3 region has 16 residues. The CDR3 DNA sequence: TGCAGTGCTAGAGGATGGCAGGGGGCCGGAGGGGAGACCCAGTACTTC. Its translation: CSARGWQGAGGETQYF.

This chain links TRBV27 with TRBJ2-3; D gene ambiguous. This CDR3 region has 13 residues. The ends were cut back, 0 bases at V and 1 base at J, with 2 bases in the middle. Looked up from germline, CDR1 is MNHEY and CDR2 is SMNVEV (reference sequence). The CDR3 loop is CASSLSRTDTQYF. CDR3 nucleotide sequence: TGTGCCAGCAGTTTATCACGCACAGATACGCAGTATTTT.

This clonotype turned up a few times. The chain joins TRBV19 to TRBJ1-5; TRBD1 matches 7 bases. The V segment lost 3 bases and the J segment 1 base; nucleotides outside the gene matches: 6. This CDR3 is built from 16 residues. Germline CDR1 reads LNHDA; CDR2 reads SQIVND (reference sequence). The CDR3 here is CASSIPQGKSNQPQHF. CDR3 DNA: TGTGCCAGTAGTATCCCACAGGGGAAGAGCAATCAGCCCCAGCATTTT.

This clonotype was counted at least ten times. The rearrangement joins TRBV7-9 to TRBJ2-4; 14 bases map to TRBD2. J was trimmed by 3 bases and V by 4 bases; bases with no gene match: 8. The germline V gene has CDR1 SEHNR and CDR2 FQNEAQ (reference sequence). The CDR3 runs 18 residues. The CDR3 region has the DNA TGTGCCAGCAGCTCCGGACTAGCGGGAGGACTATTCAAAAACATTCAGTACTTC. Its translation: CASSSGLAGGLFKNIQYF.

This clonotype was counted a few times. The genes are TRBV28 and TRBJ1-2; unclear D gene. The CDR3 consists of 14 residues. Trimming cost V 5 bases and J 8 bases, with 18 bases left between them. Germline V CDR1 and CDR2: MDHEN, SYDVKM. CDR3 nucleotides: TGTGCCAGCAGTGCCGACACGCGGATATACGGCTACACCTTC. This translates into CASSADTRIYGYTF.

The chain recombines TRBV28 with TRBJ2-3; D is unresolved. CDR3 length equals 13 residues. Trimming stripped 5 bases from V and 2 bases from J, with 8 bases between. Per germline, CDR1 MDHEN and CDR2 SYDVKM. The CDR3 coding sequence is TGTGCCAGCAGTCCACCCCCCACAGATACGCAGTATTTT. Translating it yields CASSPPPTDTQYF. Looking up the rest from reference TRBV28 and TRBJ2-3 gives the full variable domain: DVKVTQSSRYLVKRTGEKVFLECVQDMDHENMFWYRQDPGLGLRLIYFSYDVKMKEKGDIPEGYSVSREKKERFSLILESASTNQTSMYLCASSPPPTDTQYFGPGTRLTVL.

This clonotype was recorded a few times. The chain employs TRBV2 and TRBJ2-1; 9 bases align to TRBD1. There are 15 residues in the CDR3. After removal of 4 bases from V and 4 bases from J, the junction contained 5 bases not matched to a gene. Germline CDR1 and CDR2: SNHLY and FYNNEI. CDR3 region: CASSARTGDYNEQFF. In nucleotides, the CDR3 is TGTGCCAGCAGTGCCAGGACAGGGGATTACAATGAGCAGTTCTTC.

This clonotype appeared many times. This sequence joins TRBV6-2 or TRBV6-3 and TRBJ1-3, with D tentatively TRBD1 (6 bases). The CDR3 is made up of 16 amino acids. Germline V gene sequence: CDR1 MNHEY, CDR2 SVGEGT. With 11 bases removed from V and 0 bases from J, the gap between germline ends came to 20 bases. In nucleotides, the CDR3 is TGTGCCTCCACCCACCCCGCAGGGGCCTCTGGAAACACCATATATTTT. As protein: CASTHPAGASGNTIYF.

Many counts were recorded for this clonotype. The chain has TRBV30 and TRBJ2-7, with D perhaps matching TRBD2 (6 bases). Looked up from germline, CDR1 is GTSNPN and CDR2 is SVGIG (reference sequence). With 4 bases removed from V and 0 bases from J, the gap between germline ends came to 10 bases. The CDR3 sequence is 13 residues long. The CDR3 nucleotides are TGTGCCTGGACGGGGGTAATCTCCTACGAGCAGTACTTC. Protein sequence: CAWTGVISYEQYF. Filled out from reference TRBV30 and TRBJ2-7, the complete variable domain reads SQTIHQWPATLVQPVGSPLSLECTVEGTSNPNLYWYRQAAGRGLQLLFYSVGIGQISSEVPQNLSASRPQDRQFILSSKKLLLSDSGFYLCAWTGVISYEQYFGPGTRLTVT.

The V call is TRBV2, the J call TRBJ2-1, with 7 positions matching TRBD2. The CDR3 is made up of 13 amino acids. V was clipped by 7 bases and J by 5 bases; unmatched bases: 5. Germline CDR1 is SNHLY and CDR2 is FYNNEI. CDR3 protein: CASKGDYHNEQFF. The CDR3 DNA reads TGTGCCAGCAAAGGGGACTACCACAATGAGCAGTTCTTC.

The sample holds many counts of this clonotype. The chain carries TRBV27 and TRBJ1-2, with a tentative D call TRBD1 (5 bases). CDR3 length equals 15 residues. With 2 bases removed from V and 2 bases from J, the gap between germline ends came to 12 bases. Germline loops: CDR1 MNHEY, CDR2 SMNVEV (reference sequence). The DNA for the CDR3 is TGTGCCAGCAGTTTAGGCAGGGTCCCAAACTATGGCTACACCTTC. Translated: CASSLGRVPNYGYTF.

Concerning this clonotype: A read error may be the cause here, since a much bigger clone is one base away. This chain links TRBV20-1 with TRBJ1-4; D ambiguous. The CDR3 spans 13 residues. CDR1 and CDR2 from the germline V gene are DFQATT and SNEGSKA (reference sequence). The CDR3 is CSASNGSEEKLYF. The CDR3 DNA is TGCAGTGCTAGTAACGGGTCAGAAGAAAAACTGTATTTT.

The chain combines TRBV4-3 with TRBJ1-1; no definite D call. V was trimmed by 0 bases and J by 5 bases, leaving 7 bases between them. The V gene's germline CDR1 is LGHNA and CDR2 YSLEER. The CDR3 runs 13 residues. The CDR3: CASSQEQYTEAFF. The DNA for the CDR3 is TGCGCCAGCAGCCAAGAACAATATACTGAAGCTTTCTTT.

This clonotype was recorded at least ten times. The J gene is TRBJ1-4, the V gene TRBV20-1; unclear D gene. The CDR3 runs 13 residues. CDR1 DFQATT and CDR2 SNEGSKA come from the germline V gene (reference sequence). Trimming took off 6 bases at V and 3 bases at J, with 11 bases between the two ends. For the CDR3, the DNA is TGCAGTGCATCCGACGGTCCTAATGAAAAACTGTTTTTT. Translating it yields CSASDGPNEKLFF.

This clonotype was seen more than once but under ten times. The V gene is TRBV4-3, the J gene TRBJ2-3; no definite D call. The V and J ends lost 0 bases and 7 bases respectively, with 11 bases between them. Germline V gene lookup returns CDR1 LGHNA and CDR2 YSLEER. The CDR3 has 14 amino acids. The DNA of the CDR3 is TGCGCCAGCAGCCAAGATTCTAGTCGAAATACGCAGTATTTT. Its translation: CASSQDSSRNTQYF.

This clonotype was detected ten times or more. The chain employs TRBV5-1 and TRBJ1-6; D might be TRBD1 (5 bases). The CDR3 spans 15 residues. V was clipped by 4 bases and J by 3 bases, with 11 bases between them. Germline V gene sequence: CDR1 SGHRS, CDR2 YFSETQ. Written as DNA, the CDR3 is TGCGCCAGCAGCGGGCAGGGCCTCTATAATTCACCCCTCCACTTT. This translates into CASSGQGLYNSPLHF.

The rearrangement uses TRBV7-2 and TRBJ1-2; D uncertain. The CDR3 totals 13 residues. Looked up from germline, CDR1 is SGHTA and CDR2 is FQGNSA. The CDR3 sequence: CATSKETISGYTF. The CDR3 nucleotides read TGTGCAACCAGCAAGGAAACAATCTCCGGCTACACCTTC.

This clonotype has ten or more counts. The genes are TRBV15 and TRBJ1-5; possible D gene TRBD1, 6 bases. Germline lookup yields CDR1 LNHNV and CDR2 YYDKDF (reference sequence). V was shortened by 4 bases and J by 1 base, with 14 bases between the two germline ends. The CDR3 consists of 16 residues. The CDR3 loop reads CATSIPRGGSNQPQHF. The CDR3 nucleotides read TGTGCCACCAGCATTCCCAGGGGAGGGAGCAATCAGCCCCAGCATTTT.

V and J are TRBV5-1 and TRBJ2-2; TRBD2 agrees at 8 bases. The junction had 7 bases not matched to a gene; V was cut back by 2 bases and J by 4 bases. Germline V lookup: CDR1 SGHRS, CDR2 YFSETQ. The CDR3 consists of 16 residues. Written as DNA, the CDR3 is TGCGCCAGCAGCTTACAACTAGCGGCAAGCACCGGGGAGCTGTTTTTT. Translation: CASSLQLAASTGELFF.

This clonotype has just a few counts. V is TRBV29-1 and J is TRBJ2-2; 8 bases align to TRBD2. The germline V gene encodes CDR1 SQVTM and CDR2 ANQGSEA. The CDR3 loop spans 16 amino acids. J was trimmed by 0 bases and V by 1 base; bases with no gene match: 4. The CDR3 here is CSVEGLAKANTGELFF. CDR3 nucleotides: TGCAGCGTTGAAGGACTAGCGAAGGCGAACACCGGGGAGCTGTTTTTT.

The chain employs TRBV19 and TRBJ2-3; 9 bases are a match to TRBD2. V lost 6 bases to trimming and J lost 5 bases; unmatched junction nucleotides: 3. This CDR3 comprises 13 residues. Germline CDR1 and CDR2: LNHDA and SQIVND (reference sequence). Here the CDR3 reads CASRRGGGDTQYF. CDR3 nucleotides: TGTGCCAGTAGGCGGGGGGGTGGAGATACGCAGTATTTT. Using reference TRBV19 and TRBJ2-3 for the parts outside the CDR3, the full variable domain is DGGITQSPKYLFRKEGQNVTLSCEQNLNHDAMYWYRQDPGQGLRLIYYSQIVNDFQKGDIAEGYSVSREKKESFPLTVTSAQKNPTAFYLCASRRGGGDTQYFGPGTRLTVL.

The J gene is TRBJ1-5, the V gene TRBV21-1. TRBV21-1 is classified as a pseudogene. The CDR3 covers 17 residues. This chain's CDR3 is CASSKARAPQHGQPQHF. For the CDR3, the DNA is TGTGCCAGCAGCAAAGCGCGGGCTCCTCAGCATGGGCAGCCCCAGCATTTT.

This chain connects TRBV7-2 to TRBJ1-6; D remains ambiguous. Germline V gene lookup returns CDR1 SGHTA and CDR2 FQGNSA. The CDR3 is 15 amino acids. Trimming removed 0 bases from V and 5 bases from J, with 8 bases in between. The CDR3 bases are TGTGCCAGCAGCTTAGCGCGCAGTCATAATTCACCCCTCCACTTT. Translated: CASSLARSHNSPLHF.

The table lists this clonotype with a few counts. V gene TRBV10-3 combines with J gene TRBJ2-7; D is unclear. The V end lost 4 bases, the J end lost 2 bases, and 6 bases lay between the germline ends. Germline loops: CDR1 ENHRY, CDR2 SYGVKD. This CDR3 region has 12 residues. The CDR3 DNA is TGTGCCATCAGTGGGTTAGCCTACGAGCAGTACTTC. The encoded protein is CAISGLAYEQYF.

V is TRBV28 and J is TRBJ2-7; no definite D call. The CDR3 runs 13 residues. Germline V gene sequence: CDR1 MDHEN, CDR2 SYDVKM. Trimming left V 3 bases short and J 7 bases short, with 13 bases between. As DNA, the CDR3 is TGTGCCAGCAGTTTGGGTAGACCACCGGAGCAGTACTTC. Amino acids: CASSLGRPPEQYF.

This clonotype occurred a few times. V usage is TRBV7-8 and J usage is TRBJ1-4; no clear D gene. The V and J ends lost 0 bases and 7 bases respectively, with 3 bases between them. The CDR3 spans 12 residues. Per the germline V gene, CDR1 is SGHVS and CDR2 is FQNEAQ. In DNA form, the CDR3 reads TGTGCCAGCAGCTTAGCTTTTGAAAAACTGTTTTTT. Translating gives CASSLAFEKLFF.